These 29 T cell receptor beta chains came from one sample sequenced in a study of blood T cell repertoires in COVID-19 (TCRdb year 2020). Libraries were constructed by the immunoSEQ multiplex PCR assay. TCRdb's version of the immuneACCESS table is confined to in-frame rearrangements and falls short of the full clone set. An unresolved V gene accounts for under half of the shortfall where checked; the remainder is of unknown origin. In all, the sample holds approximately 97,000 clones, and 75% to 95% of those were seen once. About 1.8% of the sample comes from the top ten. Material for sequencing was peripheral blood. These TCRs come from a man in his fifties or sixties with acute or convalescent COVID-19.

This clone was counted a few times. The CDR3 DNA is TGTGCCTGGAGTGTACTACCCGAGTATAATTCACCCCTCCACTTT. Residues: CAWSVLPEYNSPLHF. The rearrangement links TRBV30 to TRBJ1-6; D call uncertain. V gave up 0 bases and J gave up 4 bases, with 10 bases separating them. This CDR3 contains 15 residues. CDR1 and CDR2 (germline): GTSNPN, SVGIG (reference sequence).

This clone was found once. This chain uses TRBV6-5 with TRBJ2-1; tentatively, D is TRBD2 (5 bases). The germline V and J ends were trimmed by 8 bases and 2 bases, with 10 bases remaining between them. Germline CDR1 is MNHEY and CDR2 is SVGAGI. CDR3 length: 13 residues. CDR3 region: CASRDLAYNEQFF. The CDR3, as DNA: TGTGCCAGCCGGGATCTCGCCTACAATGAGCAGTTCTTC.

V gene TRBV7-9 combines with J gene TRBJ1-2; TRBD1 matches at 9 bases. CDR1 SEHNR and CDR2 FQNEAQ come from the germline V gene (reference sequence). With V trimmed by 1 base and J by 4 bases, 7 bases remained unmatched. The length of the CDR3 is 16 residues. The CDR3 nucleotides read TGTGCCAGCAGCTTAGGACGACAGGGGGTTGGCTATGGCTACACCTTC. This codes for CASSLGRQGVGYGYTF. Combining the CDR3 with reference TRBV7-9 and TRBJ1-2 gives the whole variable domain DTGVSQNPRHKITKRGQNVTFRCDPISEHNRLYWYRQTLGQGPEFLTYFQNEAQLEKSRLLSDRFSAERPKGSFSTLEIQRTEQGDSAMYLCASSLGRQGVGYGYTFGSGTRLTVV.

This clone was recorded once. V is TRBV7-8 and J is TRBJ1-2; D might be TRBD1 (5 bases). Germline CDR1 SGHVS, CDR2 FQNEAQ. V lost 3 bases and J 8 bases, leaving 19 bases between the germline ends. The CDR3 has 15 amino acids. The CDR3 sequence is CASSFRDDSPMGYTF. CDR3 in DNA: TGTGCCAGCAGCTTTCGAGACGACAGCCCGATGGGCTACACCTTC. The variable domain in full, with the rest retrieved from reference TRBV7-8 and TRBJ1-2, is GAGVSQSPRYKVAKRGQDVALRCDPISGHVSLFWYQQALGQGPEFLTYFQNEAQLDKSGLPSDRFFAERPEGSVSTLKIQRTQQEDSAVYLCASSFRDDSPMGYTFGSGTRLTVV.

The J gene is TRBJ2-5, the V gene TRBV5-4; possible D gene TRBD2, 5 bases. Looked up from germline, CDR1 is SGHNT and CDR2 is YYREEE (reference sequence). V was pared by 4 bases and J by 2 bases, with 9 bases between. CDR3 length equals 13 residues. CDR3 coding DNA: TGTGCCAGCAGCCCTCGGGGACAAGAGACCCAGTACTTC. Amino acid sequence: CASSPRGQETQYF.

This rearrangement joins TRBV14 to TRBJ1-5; D is undetermined. Germline lookup yields CDR1 SGHDN and CDR2 FVKESK. The V end lost 0 bases, the J end lost 4 bases, and 4 bases lay between the germline ends. This CDR3 region has 13 residues. This chain's CDR3 is CASSQDLNQPQHF. DNA of the CDR3: TGTGCCAGCAGCCAAGATTTAAATCAGCCCCAGCATTTT.

This rearrangement joins TRBV7-6 to TRBJ1-2; D possibly corresponds to TRBD1 (5 bases). Germline V lookup: CDR1 SGHVS, CDR2 FNYEAQ. This CDR3 spans 14 amino acids. Trimming stripped 6 bases from V and 4 bases from J, with 15 bases between. CDR3 nucleotide sequence: TGTGCCAGCAGACCGATACAGGAAGTCTATGGCTACACCTTC. As protein: CASRPIQEVYGYTF. The full variable domain, completed using reference TRBV7-6 and TRBJ1-2, is GAGVSQSPRYKVTKRGQDVALRCDPISGHVSLYWYRQALGQGPEFLTYFNYEAQQDKSGLPNDRFSAERPEGSISTLTIQRTEQRDSAMYRCASRPIQEVYGYTFGSGTRLTVV.

V is TRBV5-6 and J is TRBJ1-2; the match to TRBD1 covers 7 bases. V shed 3 bases and J 1 base; nucleotides not matched to a gene: 6. This CDR3 comprises 15 residues. Germline CDR1 and CDR2: SGHDT and YYEEEE. CDR3 sequence reads: CASSSGQAVNYGYTF. The DNA for the CDR3 is TGTGCCAGCAGCTCTGGACAGGCCGTTAACTATGGCTACACCTTC.

This clone was detected a few times. The junction and the germline gene differ at one end; a read error may be behind it. The chain carries TRBV4-1 and TRBJ1-1; tentatively, D is TRBD1 (5 bases). This CDR3 has 15 amino acids. Germline V gene sequence: CDR1 MGHRA, CDR2 YSYEKL. The CDR3 region has the DNA TGCGCCAGCAGCCAAGAGGGCAGGGTGAACGCTGAAGCTTTCTTT. Protein sequence: CASSQEGRVNAEAFF.

V is TRBV5-1 and J is TRBJ1-1; 8 bases fit TRBD1. Germline CDR1 and CDR2: SGHRS and YFSETQ. V gave up 4 bases and J gave up 11 bases; unmatched junction bases: 10. CDR3 size: 13 residues. The CDR3 here is CASSGQPGQEAFF. The CDR3 nucleotides read TGCGCCAGCAGCGGACAACCGGGACAGGAGGCTTTCTTT.

The chain carries TRBV12-5 and TRBJ1-6; the D gene is possibly TRBD1 (5 bases). The V and J ends lost 5 bases and 0 bases respectively, with 14 bases between them. Germline CDR1 LGHNT, CDR2 FRNRAP. This CDR3 is 17 amino acids long. CDR3 nucleotides: TGTGCTAGTGGTCCTCCGACAGCCAGCTCCTATAATTCACCCCTCCACTTT. Amino acid sequence: CASGPPTASSYNSPLHF.

The chain is built from TRBV3-1 (or the pseudogene TRBV3-2) and TRBJ1-3, with D unclear. The V gene's germline CDR1 is LGHDT and CDR2 YNNKEL (reference sequence). This CDR3 region has 17 residues. Trimming removed 4 bases from V and 0 bases from J, with 16 bases in between. CDR3 in amino acids: CASSRGYVSFSGNTIYF. The CDR3 bases are TGTGCCAGCAGCCGAGGGTACGTGTCCTTCTCTGGAAACACCATATATTTT.

The chain has TRBV7-9 and TRBJ1-5; D possibly corresponds to TRBD1 (5 bases). Trimming took 3 bases from V and 2 from J, leaving 8 bases between them. The CDR3 runs to 14 residues. The germline gives CDR1 SEHNR, CDR2 FQNEAQ (reference sequence). The CDR3 sequence is CASSFQGGNQPQHF. DNA for the CDR3: TGTGCCAGCAGCTTTCAAGGGGGCAATCAGCCCCAGCATTTT.

The chain couples TRBV5-1 to TRBJ2-3, with 7 positions matching TRBD1. The CDR3 is 14 residues long. Trimming cost V 0 bases and J 6 bases; bases outside gene matches: 4. The germline CDR1 and CDR2 sequences are SGHRS and YFSETQ. As DNA, the CDR3 is TGCGCCAGCAGCTTGGGAACAGGGGAGGATACGCAGTATTTT. Amino acids: CASSLGTGEDTQYF.

The rearrangement links TRBV18 to TRBJ2-5, with 7 bases fitting TRBD1. From germline, CDR1 is KGHSH and CDR2 LQKENI. CDR3 size: 15 residues. V lost 1 base to trimming and J lost 2 bases; unmatched junction nucleotides: 4. CDR3 DNA sequence: TGTGCCAGCTCACCACAAACGGGACAGCAAGAGACCCAGTACTTC. Protein product: CASSPQTGQQETQYF.

This chain uses TRBV3-1 (or the pseudogene TRBV3-2) with TRBJ2-2, with 9 bases lining up with TRBD1. The CDR3 is made up of 16 amino acids. CDR1 is LGHDT, CDR2 YNNKEL, per germline (reference sequence). Trimming removed 5 bases from V and 5 bases from J; junction bases left unmatched: 9. Here the CDR3 DNA reads TGTGCCAGCAGCTTACCACAGGGGGCGAGGACCGGGGAGCTGTTTTTT. This codes for CASSLPQGARTGELFF.

V and J are TRBV9 and TRBJ1-2; D perhaps matches TRBD1 (6 bases). Looked up from germline, CDR1 is SGDLS and CDR2 is YYNGEE. V dropped 4 bases and J dropped 4 bases, with 11 bases sitting between them. The CDR3 length is 13 residues. This CDR3 reads CASSSGTPYGYTF. The CDR3 bases are TGTGCCAGCAGCAGCGGGACACCCTATGGCTACACCTTC.

The J gene is TRBJ1-2, the V gene TRBV19, with 8 bases aligning to TRBD1. V gave up 7 bases and J gave up 7 bases; unmatched junction bases: 5. Germline-derived CDR1 and CDR2 are LNHDA and SQIVND (reference sequence). The CDR3 sequence is 12 residues long. The DNA of the CDR3 is TGTGCCAGTACCGGACAGGGCGGTGGCTACACCTTC. It encodes CASTGQGGGYTF.

The rearrangement uses TRBV18 and TRBJ1-3; no definite D call. This CDR3 spans 17 amino acids. Per germline, CDR1 KGHSH and CDR2 LQKENI. V gave up 3 bases and J gave up 0 bases, with 15 bases separating them. The CDR3 sequence is CASSPGVSPSSGNTIYF. CDR3 coding DNA: TGTGCCAGCTCACCCGGGGTCAGCCCAAGCTCTGGAAACACCATATATTTT.

This chain links TRBV5-1 with TRBJ2-1; TRBD2 matches 7 bases. CDR1 and CDR2 from the germline V gene are SGHRS and YFSETQ. This CDR3 contains 13 residues. The J segment lost 8 bases and the V segment lost 7 bases, leaving 9 bases of the junction unmatched. For the CDR3, the DNA is TGCGCCAGCGCCTACGGGGGGAGGCATGAGCAGTTCTTC. Translating gives CASAYGGRHEQFF.

The rearrangement links TRBV7-8 to TRBJ2-7, with TRBD1 identical over 7 bases. In germline, CDR1 is SGHVS, CDR2 FQNEAQ. V lost 2 bases, J lost 5 bases, and 6 bases stayed unmatched. The CDR3 is 14 amino acids. The CDR3 DNA is TGTGCCAGCAGCTTATTTTATACAGGGGACGAGCAGTACTTC. It yields the protein CASSLFYTGDEQYF.

The rearrangement joins TRBV9 to TRBJ1-5; 8 nucleotides align to TRBD1. Trimming at V came to 3 bases and at J to 2 bases, leaving 4 bases not matched to a gene. The CDR3 length is 15 residues. Germline values: CDR1 SGDLS, CDR2 YYNGEE. The CDR3 coding sequence is TGTGCCAGCAGCGCAGGGGGCTGGGGCAATCAGCCCCAGCATTTT. Translation gives CASSAGGWGNQPQHF. The complete variable domain, with remaining parts taken from reference TRBV9 and TRBJ1-5, reads DSGVTQTPKHLITATGQRVTLRCSPRSGDLSVYWYQQSLDQGLQFLIQYYNGEERAKGNILERFSAQQFPDLHSELNLSSLELGDSALYFCASSAGGWGNQPQHFGDGTRLSIL.

This chain uses TRBV2 with TRBJ2-7; 9 bases match TRBD1. The CDR3 spans 15 residues. V trimming: 6 bases; J trimming: 3 bases; junction bases outside the gene matches: 9. Germline V gene lookup returns CDR1 SNHLY and CDR2 FYNNEI. CDR3 protein: CASRVTGGSLYEQYF. CDR3 nucleotides: TGTGCCAGCAGGGTAACAGGGGGCTCCCTCTACGAGCAGTACTTC.

The gene calls are TRBV2 and TRBJ2-3; 14 nucleotides agree with TRBD2. The length of the CDR3 is 15 residues. V was clipped by 6 bases and J by 3 bases; unmatched bases: 2. Germline loops: CDR1 SNHLY, CDR2 FYNNEI. For the CDR3, the DNA is TGTGCCAGCAGGACTAGCGGGGGGGCAACAGATACGCAGTATTTT. It is translated as CASRTSGGATDTQYF. Combining the CDR3 with reference TRBV2 and TRBJ2-3 gives the whole variable domain EPEVTQTPSHQVTQMGQEVILRCVPISNHLYFYWYRQILGQKVEFLVSFYNNEISEKSEIFDDQFSVERPDGSNFTLKIRSTKLEDSAMYFCASRTSGGATDTQYFGPGTRLTVL.

This sequence joins TRBV29-1 and TRBJ2-7, with D tentatively TRBD1 (6 bases). The germline V gene encodes CDR1 SQVTM and CDR2 ANQGSEA. Trimming left V 7 bases short and J 6 bases short, with 13 bases between. The CDR3 is 11 residues long. CDR3 amino acids: CSGSRGFEQYF. In DNA form, the CDR3 reads TGCAGCGGTAGCAGGGGATTCGAGCAGTACTTC.

The chain employs TRBV29-1 and TRBJ1-5; no clear D. This CDR3 is 12 amino acids long. V was trimmed by 4 bases and J by 1 base, leaving 5 bases between them. CDR1 and CDR2 from the germline V gene are SQVTM and ANQGSEA. The CDR3 protein is CSVGGSNQPQHF. The CDR3 DNA follows: TGCAGCGTTGGAGGGAGCAATCAGCCCCAGCATTTT.

This clone has only a few counts. The gene calls are TRBV4-1 and TRBJ1-2; D is possibly TRBD1 (6 bases). Germline V gives CDR1 MGHRA, CDR2 YSYEKL. The CDR3 is 13 amino acids. Trimming pared 4 bases from V and 3 bases from J, leaving 9 bases between. The CDR3 coding sequence is TGCGCCAGCAGCCCCAGGGGTGACTATGGCTACACCTTC. This gives the protein CASSPRGDYGYTF.

The chain has TRBV6-4 and TRBJ1-2; 9 nucleotides agree with TRBD1. V shed 3 bases and J 2 bases; nucleotides not matched to a gene: 4. The CDR3 sequence is 15 residues long. Germline CDR1 is MRHNA and CDR2 is SNTAGT. In DNA, the CDR3 is TGTGCCAGCAGTGAGCGACAGGGGGAAAACTATGGCTACACCTTC. It is translated as CASSERQGENYGYTF.

J is TRBJ1-4 and V is TRBV5-1; tentative D call: TRBD1 (5 bases). The V gene lost 0 bases and the J gene lost 0 bases, with 9 bases spanning the gap. CDR3 length: 16 amino acids. CDR1 is SGHRS, CDR2 YFSETQ, per germline. The CDR3 coding sequence is TGCGCCAGCAGCTTGGAGGGGACTTCAACTAATGAAAAACTGTTTTTT. It encodes CASSLEGTSTNEKLFF.